The 6 T cell receptor beta chains below come from one sample, sequenced in a study of T-cell memory formation after mild COVID-19. TCRdb redid the calling of the 5' RACE reads with MiXCR, one entry per CDR3 protein. The sample records about 350,000 distinct CDR3 sequences, 28% being singletons. Sample: PBMCs or a T cell subset sorted from them (not recorded which). Receptors originate from an adult woman who had mild COVID-19 (a few samples of this study predate the infection). Cell type and time point are not known.

This clonotype showed up just a few times. CDR3: CATQAGGAGELFF. The CDR3 DNA follows: TGTGCCACCCAAGCTGGCGGAGCCGGGGAGCTGTTTTTT. V is TRBV24-1 and J is TRBJ2-2; D call uncertain. CDR3 length equals 13 residues. V dropped 9 bases and J dropped 6 bases, with 13 bases sitting between them. CDR1 and CDR2 from the germline V gene are KGHDR and SFDVKD.

This rearrangement joins TRBV18 to TRBJ1-2; 11 bases match TRBD1. The CDR3 covers 15 residues. CDR1 is KGHSH, CDR2 LQKENI, per germline. The V and J ends lost 1 base and 6 bases, in that order; junction bases with no gene match: 4. The CDR3 loop reads CASSPRGQGADGYTF. The CDR3 DNA sequence: TGTGCCAGCTCACCACGAGGACAGGGGGCGGATGGCTACACCTTC.

The V call is TRBV29-1, the J call TRBJ2-5, with D possibly matching TRBD1 (5 bases). This CDR3 spans 13 amino acids. Germline CDR1 and CDR2: SQVTM and ANQGSEA. Trimming took 4 bases from V and 3 from J, leaving 12 bases between them. The CDR3 DNA reads as TGCAGCGTTGTATACACAGGAGAAGAGACCCAGTACTTC. It encodes CSVVYTGEETQYF.

The rearrangement joins TRBV27 to TRBJ1-1; 8 bases fit TRBD1. After removal of 7 bases from V and 0 bases from J, the junction contained 4 bases not matched to a gene. The CDR3 spans 14 residues. The germline V gene encodes CDR1 MNHEY and CDR2 SMNVEV (reference sequence). The CDR3 DNA is TGTGCCAGCACGTTACAGGGGGTGAACACTGAAGCTTTCTTT. This translates into CASTLQGVNTEAFF.

This clonotype was found a few times. The rearrangement uses TRBV16 and TRBJ2-1; D gene unclear. V was pared by 2 bases and J by 5 bases, with 7 bases between. The CDR3 sequence is 13 residues long. CDR1 KGHSY and CDR2 FQNENV come from the germline V gene. The CDR3 DNA reads as TGTGCCAGCAGCCAAATGAGGAACAATGAGCAGTTCTTC. Translated, it gives CASSQMRNNEQFF.

In its sample, this clonotype was seen a few times. The CDR3 region is CASSLVGKAYEQYF. As DNA, the CDR3 is TGTGCCAGCAGCTTAGTAGGTAAAGCCTACGAGCAGTACTTC. The chain is built from TRBV7-9 and TRBJ2-7; D gene unclear. CDR1 is SEHNR, CDR2 FQNEAQ, per germline (reference sequence). The CDR3 runs 14 residues. V lost 1 base to trimming and J lost 2 bases, with 9 bases between them. The full variable domain, its missing parts supplied by reference TRBV7-9 and TRBJ2-7, is DTGVSQNPRHKITKRGQNVTFRCDPISEHNRLYWYRQTLGQGPEFLTYFQNEAQLEKSRLLSDRFSAERPKGSFSTLEIQRTEQGDSAMYLCASSLVGKAYEQYFGPGTRLTVT.